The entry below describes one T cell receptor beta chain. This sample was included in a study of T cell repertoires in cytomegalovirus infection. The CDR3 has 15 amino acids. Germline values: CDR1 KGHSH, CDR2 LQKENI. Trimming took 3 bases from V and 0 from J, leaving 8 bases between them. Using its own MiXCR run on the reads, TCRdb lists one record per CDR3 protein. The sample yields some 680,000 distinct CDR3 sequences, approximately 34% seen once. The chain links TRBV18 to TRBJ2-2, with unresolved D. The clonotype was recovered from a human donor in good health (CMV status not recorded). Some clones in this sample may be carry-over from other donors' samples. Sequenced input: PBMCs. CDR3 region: CASSPRQTNTGELFF. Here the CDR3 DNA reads TGTGCCAGCTCACCGAGGCAGACGAACACCGGGGAGCTGTTTTTT.